The next 18 T cell receptor beta chains were all read from a single sample in a study of OX40 agonist ivuxolimab in advanced cancers. Receptors were amplified or captured by the immunoSEQ multiplex PCR assay. This is the immuneACCESS table as TCRdb keeps it, with only in-frame sequences that have V and J called. A part of the clones is gone; compared with another copy, unresolved V genes explain less than half, and the rest is unexplained. Present in this sample are 30,000 to 40,000 clones, approximately 89% of which were seen just once. Clones ranked in the top ten supply about 8.2% of the sample. This specimen consisted of CD4+ or CD8+ T cells sorted from blood, obtained in a trial of the OX40 agonist ivuxolimab. The receptors derive from an adult with an advanced solid tumor such as melanoma, head and neck, liver or kidney cancer.

The genes are TRBV18 and TRBJ2-7; either TRBD1 or TRBD2 may fit D (5 bases each). CDR1 is KGHSH, CDR2 LQKENI, per germline. The CDR3 totals 12 residues. Trimming took off 1 base at V and 5 bases at J, with 6 bases between the two ends. CDR3 protein: CASSPLGDEQYF. DNA for the CDR3: TGTGCCAGCTCACCACTGGGGGACGAGCAGTACTTC. Full variable domain (missing parts from reference TRBV18 and TRBJ2-7): NAGVMQNPRHLVRRRGQEARLRCSPMKGHSHVYWYRQLPEEGLKFMVYLQKENIIDESGMPKERFSAEFPKEGPSILRIQQVVRGDSAAYFCASSPLGDEQYFGPGTRLTVT.

The chain recombines TRBV7-2 with TRBJ2-3, with a possible D match to TRBD2 (6 bases). V was trimmed by 3 bases and J by 8 bases, leaving 18 bases between them. This CDR3 spans 15 amino acids. Per germline, CDR1 SGHTA and CDR2 FQGNSA. DNA of the CDR3: TGTGCCAGCAGCTTGAACCGGGCGCGGGGTGGTACGCAGTATTTT. It translates to CASSLNRARGGTQYF.

The CDR3 here is CASSQGTDTQYF. The CDR3 DNA reads TGTGCCAGCAGTCAGGGCACAGATACGCAGTATTTT. The rearrangement joins TRBV6-5 to TRBJ2-3; D is unclear. The CDR3 contains 12 residues. V was cut by 5 bases and J by 1 base, with 4 bases left in between. Germline CDR1 MNHEY, CDR2 SVGAGI.

This chain links TRBV2 with TRBJ1-1; possibly TRBD1 for D (6 bases). V dropped 8 bases and J dropped 4 bases, with 17 bases sitting between them. This CDR3 has 14 residues. Germline V gene data show CDR1 as SNHLY and CDR2 as FYNNEI. For the CDR3, the DNA is TGTGCCAGCGGAGCACAGGGTTTTAGCACTGAAGCTTTCTTT. It codes for CASGAQGFSTEAFF.

This chain links TRBV9 with TRBJ2-5; D not resolved. Trimming took off 0 bases at V and 2 bases at J, with 11 bases between the two ends. The germline V gene encodes CDR1 SGDLS and CDR2 YYNGEE. There are 15 residues in the CDR3. The CDR3 coding sequence is TGTGCCAGCAGCGTAGGACCTCGCGTTCAAGAGACCCAGTACTTC. Translation gives CASSVGPRVQETQYF.

The genes are TRBV6-5 and TRBJ1-4, with D unclear. The CDR3 runs 14 residues. Germline V gene sequence: CDR1 MNHEY, CDR2 SVGAGI. V lost 2 bases and J lost 15, with 19 bases in between. CDR3 DNA sequence: TGTGCCAGCAGTTACGCGACTCAAGGGAGTTTATTGTTTTTT. Its protein product is CASSYATQGSLLFF.

This clone came up once. The chain joins TRBV5-4 to TRBJ2-3; tentatively, D is TRBD1 (7 bases). The CDR3 consists of 16 residues. V was cut by 1 base and J by 3 bases, with 15 bases left in between. The germline V gene has CDR1 SGHNT and CDR2 YYREEE (reference sequence). The CDR3, as DNA: TGTGCCAGCAGCTTGAAGCGACAGGGACTGACAGATACGCAGTATTTT. This translates into CASSLKRQGLTDTQYF.

The chain uses TRBV4-1 and TRBJ1-3; TRBD1 is a possible D gene (5 bases). The germline gives CDR1 MGHRA, CDR2 YSYEKL. The CDR3 has 16 amino acids. V lost 4 bases and J 4 bases, leaving 17 bases between the germline ends. The CDR3 nucleotides are TGCGCCAGCAGCCCAGGGAGCGGCGGGGCCGGAAACACCATATATTTT. Translated, it gives CASSPGSGGAGNTIYF.

The J gene is TRBJ2-5, the V gene TRBV28; D might be TRBD1 or TRBD2, each matching 5 bases. V shed 9 bases and J shed 7 bases, with 21 bases lying between them. The CDR3 loop spans 14 amino acids. CDR1 and CDR2 (germline): MDHEN, SYDVKM. The CDR3 is CASSSGTKKTTQYF. The CDR3 nucleotides read TGTGCCAGTTCTTCCGGGACCAAAAAGACGACCCAGTACTTC.

The J gene is TRBJ2-5, the V gene TRBV6-5; TRBD2 agrees at 8 bases. J gave up 2 bases and V 7 bases, and 6 bases lay outside the gene matches. From germline, CDR1 is MNHEY and CDR2 SVGAGI. This CDR3 is built from 14 residues. The CDR3 is CASIPGLGQETQYF. The CDR3 DNA is TGTGCCAGCATACCGGGACTAGGGCAAGAGACCCAGTACTTC.

The chain joins TRBV4-2 to TRBJ1-2; 7 bases are shared with TRBD1. With 5 bases clipped from V and 6 bases from J, the junction kept 9 bases outside the gene matches. CDR3 length: 14 residues. CDR1 and CDR2 from the germline V gene are LGHNA and YNFKEQ. CDR3 sequence: CASSGTGTANGYTF. CDR3 bases: TGTGCCAGCAGCGGAACCGGGACAGCTAATGGCTACACCTTC.

The V and J genes are TRBV5-8 and TRBJ1-4; 8 positions match TRBD1. The CDR3 length is 13 residues. The junction had 0 bases not matched to a gene; V was cut back by 1 base and J by 7 bases. Germline lookup yields CDR1 SGHTS and CDR2 YDEGEE. CDR3 residues: CASSLTGGEKLFF. For the CDR3, the DNA is TGTGCCAGCAGCTTGACAGGGGGTGAAAAACTGTTTTTT.

In this sample, this clone turned up a few times. The V gene is TRBV7-2, the J gene TRBJ2-7, with D possibly matching TRBD1 (5 bases). Trimming cost V 3 bases and J 5 bases, with 11 bases left between them. This CDR3 comprises 13 residues. In germline, CDR1 is SGHTA, CDR2 FQGNSA. The CDR3: CASSFWGGHEQYF. The CDR3, as DNA: TGTGCCAGCAGCTTTTGGGGCGGCCACGAGCAGTACTTC.

V usage is TRBV30 and J usage is TRBJ1-2; D call uncertain. V was pared by 0 bases and J by 2 bases, with 7 bases between. The CDR3 loop spans 13 amino acids. Germline V gene lookup returns CDR1 GTSNPN and CDR2 SVGIG (reference sequence). CDR3 loop: CAWSVQRNYGYTF. CDR3 nucleotide sequence: TGTGCCTGGAGTGTACAACGGAACTATGGCTACACCTTC.

This clone was seen once. The chain links TRBV6-5 to TRBJ2-7; either TRBD1 or TRBD2 may supply D (5 bases each). CDR1 is MNHEY, CDR2 SVGAGI, per germline. V was clipped by 5 bases and J by 2 bases, with 13 bases between them. This CDR3 has 14 amino acids. CDR3 sequence: CASSPRDGPYEQYF. CDR3 coding DNA: TGTGCCAGCAGTCCTCGGGACGGCCCCTACGAGCAGTACTTC.

The chain couples TRBV28 to TRBJ1-4; no clear D gene. Germline CDR1 MDHEN, CDR2 SYDVKM. The CDR3 totals 16 residues. V was cut by 6 bases and J by 3 bases, with 17 bases left in between. As DNA, the CDR3 is TGTGCCAGCAGCCTCCTTGGAGCGGTATCTAATGAAAAACTGTTTTTT. This gives the protein CASSLLGAVSNEKLFF.

The table lists this clone with a count of one. The chain recombines TRBV28 with TRBJ2-5, with D perhaps TRBD1 (5 bases). TRBJ2-7 explains the end of the DNA better; the J call may be wrong. CDR1 is MDHEN, CDR2 SYDVKM, per germline. CDR3 length: 16 amino acids. In nucleotides, the CDR3 is TGTGCCAGCAGTTTAGGGTTTCCGGACACTTCCTACGAGCAGTACTTC. Translation: CASSLGFPDTSYEQYF.

The V and J genes are TRBV6-5 and TRBJ2-2; D uncertain. CDR3 length: 14 amino acids. Germline CDR1 is MNHEY and CDR2 is SVGAGI. The V gene lost 6 bases and the J gene lost 2 bases, with 10 bases spanning the gap. The CDR3 region is CASRPGSNTGELFF. The CDR3 bases are TGTGCCAGCAGACCCGGGTCTAACACCGGGGAGCTGTTTTTT.